This T cell receptor beta chain was recovered during a study of cytomegalovirus exposure and HLA in healthy donors (dated by TCRdb to 2016 to 2017). With respect to the entire study: An earlier analysis of around 600 of the donors reported 250 to 300 Gb of sequence data and 117 million unique TCR beta sequences from 150 million to 200 million T cells. An early release that covered roughly 600 HLA-typed donors contained around 330 gigabases of sequencing data and 75 million to 100 million unique TCR sequences. Of the 350 to 400 genotyped donors, around 81% fell in the genetic ancestry cluster associated with self-reported Caucasian donors. The aim of the study was to test whether cataloging public T cell receptors could identify signatures of past pathogen exposure. Using immunosequencing, the study profiled T cell repertoires from fewer than 850 subjects and related those repertoires to cytomegalovirus serostatus. In addition to the first cohort of roughly 700 subjects, a separate validation cohort of 120 different subjects was used. To predict cytomegalovirus infection status, the study combined high-throughput TCR immunosequencing, statistical association of individual TCRs with disease status, and machine learning. To study patterns of TCR occurrence, a later analysis re-analyzed previously published TCR beta repertoires from 550 to 800 donors and added high-resolution HLA genotyping. The later analysis used no new phenotypic data to find candidate immune exposures, relying instead on TCR beta sequences and their occurrence across donors. To decide whether each TCR beta V gene segment behaved as functional or pseudogenic, an earlier analysis of 587 of the donors relied on high-throughput TCR beta sequencing. Donor age, sex, ethnicity and CMV serostatus were collected together with the repertoire data. In a later genetic analysis, genome-wide SNP genotypes for 398 of the 666 donors were used, and that subset was treated as a discovery cohort. All discovery cohort repertoires had been generated on a single sequencing platform. HLA typing included class I and class II loci at four-digit resolution. The number of typed donors differed by locus: roughly 629-640 for A, B, C, DRB1 and DQB1; roughly 510 for DQA1; 600 to 610 for DPA1; and 450 to 480 for DPB1. Four or five DR-DQ haplotypes were handled as single units for association and clustering because linkage in the cohort was strong. Among around 400 genotyped donors of the cohort, an average of approximately 240,000 unique TCR beta nucleotide sequences was sequenced per donor, of which approximately 18% were non-productive. Overall results and qualifications from the work: For the cohort, immune exposure information was limited to CMV serostatus. It was suggested by the authors that the approach could potentially be generalized to other disease states and immunological phenotypes. Assigning TCR associations to individual alleles was difficult when HLA alleles, especially DR and DQ, strongly co-occurred. An association between a missense DCLRE1C variant and V-gene and J-gene trimming of TCR beta chains was found in a later genetic analysis and replicated in an independent cohort. According to a later analysis, TCR association rates differed among HLA loci, with DRB1 alleles showing the most associated TCRs and HLA-C alleles showing the fewest. Broadly in line with IMGT annotations, most TCR beta V segments showed up in productive rearrangements about 87% or about 30% of the time in an earlier analysis of 450 to 600 of the donors. A further reported finding was that TCR beta sequences accurately predicted the HLA-A and HLA-B alleles for most subjects in the first cohort. Most TCR sequences were observed very rarely across donors, whereas some public TCRs were present in many individuals. Linkage disequilibrium might explain the correlated functional status among segregating V segments, but an unknown experimental factor could not be excluded. Sequencing depth was assumed to be roughly uniform across donors in the presence/absence analyses, though that assumption may not hold. The 87-base-pair reads could not distinguish some IMGT-functional V segments, including TRBV6-2 and TRBV6-3, so those segments were excluded. According to a later genetic analysis, donors in an Asian-associated ancestry cluster had fewer N-insertions in productive TCRs than the roughly 670-donor mean. Cytomegalovirus status was reported to be diagnosed by the classifier with high specificity and sensitivity in both the original and validation cohorts. Because some donors lacked HLA typing at each locus, the association tests relied only on the typed subset. Some 16 rarely observed V segments, including chromosome 9 orphons, were excluded from the earlier analysis of several hundred of the donors because counts were too low. The cohort was sequenced for TCR beta chains only, and without alpha or paired-chain data the features that could be detected were limited. The sequencing pipeline was judged likely to have produced a cluster of highly shared sequence variants as a technical artifact. In vitro tests confirmed that three of the cytomegalovirus-associated TCR beta chains recognize cytomegalovirus antigens. In the study, some 180 TCR beta chains were listed as associated with cytomegalovirus. A later analysis found that HLA-associated TCR beta chains were more clonally expanded and had lower generation probabilities than equally common non-associated chains. A later analysis associated about 17,000 TCR beta sequences with specific HLA alleles at a false discovery rate of 0.05. In a later analysis, most CMV-associated TCR beta chains were found to appear HLA-restricted, with HLA associations seemingly driven largely by CMV exposure. According to a later analysis, parvovirus B19, influenza, CMV and Epstein-Barr virus appeared linked to several top co-occurrence clusters.

In total, roughly 710 healthy bone marrow donors made up the cohort. Cohort members were all nominally healthy when sampled, although unrecorded immune exposures were likely present. The donor was CMV seropositive and was included in the group of some 290 seropositive cohort members. A peripheral blood sample was collected from each donor, and TCR beta sequencing was performed on peripheral blood mononuclear cells. Genomic DNA extraction from the blood cell samples was performed with the Qiagen DNeasy Blood Extraction Kit. The germline V gene (reference sequence) yields SEHNR for CDR1 and FQNEAQ for CDR2. CDR3 length: 17 amino acids, cysteine to phenylalanine. Only CDR3 DNA remains: 51 bases, in frame from the first base. Unmatched junction bases come to 12, with V trimmed by 2 bases and J by 5 bases. Concerning this clone itself: Its antigen is currently not known. Per-base qualities were not stored, and no clone one base away is much larger.

Library generation was performed with the immunoSEQ multiplex PCR assay. The multiplex PCR relied on a mix of 60 forward primers for TCR Vbeta segments and 13 reverse primers for TCR Jbeta segments. A multiplex PCR assay on genomic DNA amplified the CDR3 region of rearranged TCR beta genes. Amplified TCR beta libraries were sequenced as 87-base-pair reads on the Illumina HiSeq System. The published analysis was carried out like this. In a later analysis, around 80 million unique TCR beta chains were counted across the roughly 700 repertoires, and about 10 million of these chains were shared by at least two donors. To remove PCR and sequencing errors, raw reads were error-corrected and collapsed into unique sequences using a nearest-neighbor algorithm that merged closely related sequences. CDR3 sequences were aligned to IMGT reference sequences to assign V, D and J gene segments. Each retained sequence needed at least a six-nucleotide match to both a V gene segment and a J gene segment. Rearrangements were classified as productive when the CDR3 lacked stop codons and remained in frame with V and J, and all other rearrangements were classified as non-productive. CDR3 was defined according to IMGT convention as the region running from the second conserved V-encoded cysteine to the conserved J-encoded phenylalanine. In an earlier analysis of around 600 of the donors, sequences lacking an unambiguous match to a single V gene segment were excluded. In an earlier analysis of around 600 of the donors, V segments were called functional above 56.7% productive rearrangements and were called segregating when the between-donor standard deviation exceeded 5%. To diagnose cytomegalovirus status from the catalog of TCR beta chain sequences, a statistical classification framework was built. V and J gene assignment, in a later analysis, came from comparing TCR nucleotide sequences with IMGT/GENE-DB human TR gene sequences. A later analysis assigned CDR3 sequences and most-parsimonious VDJ recombination scenarios with the TCRdist pipeline. In a later analysis, each TCR beta chain was defined by its CDR3 amino acid sequence together with its V-gene family, and reads without a unique V-gene family were excluded. To address suspected cross-contamination and a sequencing artifact, a later analysis removed roughly 640 highly shared, low-generation-probability nucleotide sequences. For each public chain, a later analysis derived a clonal expansion index from normalized ranks of inferred template counts within each repertoire. In a later analysis, generation probabilities were computed with a VDJ recombination model fitted to out-of-frame rearrangements, and the resulting probabilities were checked against IGoR. In a later analysis, hypergeometric tests were used to score TCR-TCR, TCR-HLA and TCR-CMV co-occurrence, with a repertoire-size bias correction applied to TCR pairs. In a later analysis, false discovery rates were estimated by permuting HLA or CMV assignments 20 times. A later analysis grouped co-occurring TCRs with DBSCAN, adding TCRdist sequence similarity when clustering within HLA-allele-positive subsets. Repertoires with fewer than 30,000 or more than 120,000 public chains, plus five repertoires with anomalous nucleotide sharing, were excluded from co-occurrence clustering. TCRdb mirrors the immuneACCESS table, restricted to in-frame sequences. Some clones are absent from its copies; in checked studies, under half trace to an unresolved V gene, and the reason for the others is unknown. Clone size and V and J calls were adopted from that table, with D and trimming inferred from the DNA. This sample comprises tens of thousands of clones, around 72% of them detected only once. The ten top clones hold 12% of the sample.

This receptor chain uses TRBV7-9 and TRBJ2-5, with 9 junctional bases fitting TRBD2. Source material: PBMCs. The sequence was obtained from a woman between 40 and 50 years old in good health and CMV-seropositive. The sequenced DNA: TGTGCCAGCAGCTTATCGTCTAGCGGGGACCTCGGGGAGACCCAGTACTTC. This encodes CASSLSSSGDLGETQYF.